This T cell receptor beta chain emerged from a study of T cell responses to AZD1222 COVID-19 vaccine. This table comes from immunoSEQ multiplex PCR, and its TCRdb copy is limited to in-frame clones, with some not included. Found here are more than 80,000 clones, 85% to 90% of them singletons; the top ten hold over 2%. Second doses that came at about 4 or about 12 weeks were put together. The TCR originated in an adult who received the AZD1222 COVID-19 vaccine. The sample here was peripheral blood, taken 28 days after the second AZD1222 dose.

The CDR3 sequence: CASSLALTYNEQFF. The CDR3 region has the DNA TGTGCCAGCAGCTTAGCGCTTACGTACAATGAGCAGTTCTTC. The chain is built from TRBV7-9 and TRBJ2-1; D not certain. The CDR3 consists of 14 residues. V lost 0 bases and J 4 bases, leaving 7 bases between the germline ends. Germline assignment: CDR1 SEHNR and CDR2 FQNEAQ (reference sequence).